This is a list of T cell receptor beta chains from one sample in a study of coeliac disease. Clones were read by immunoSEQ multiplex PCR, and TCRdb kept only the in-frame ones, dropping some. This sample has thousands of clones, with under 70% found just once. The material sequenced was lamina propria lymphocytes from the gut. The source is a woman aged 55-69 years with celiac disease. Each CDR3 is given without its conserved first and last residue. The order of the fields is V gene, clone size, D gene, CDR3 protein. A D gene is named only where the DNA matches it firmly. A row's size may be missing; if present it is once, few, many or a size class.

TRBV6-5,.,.,ASSYDRKSSNQPQH
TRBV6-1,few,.,ASSEQQGVNTEAF
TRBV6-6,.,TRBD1,ASTPQGTTEAF
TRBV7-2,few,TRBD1,ASSLRTGDVYGYT
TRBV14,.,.,ASSPPLWTGGVRTDTQY
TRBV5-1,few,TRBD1,ASSPGQHPGETQY
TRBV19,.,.,ASRRAVQSYEQY
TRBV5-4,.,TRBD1,ASSGTTGAPADTQY
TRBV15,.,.,ATSRGANQPQH
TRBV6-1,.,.,ASSERWGHTASYEQY
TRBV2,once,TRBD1,ASRPDRYNEQF
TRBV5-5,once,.,ASSSTAGTGNTIY
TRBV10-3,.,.,ASGVGNSGNTIY
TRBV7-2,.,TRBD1,ASSLLGQGLVSGNTIY
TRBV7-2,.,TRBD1,ASSLFGQGAAGELF
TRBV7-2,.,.,ASTFSFRVHGGYT
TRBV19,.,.,ASSGAANYGYT
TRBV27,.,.,ASSPLAGMDTEAF
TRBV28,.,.,ASSSEGVSW
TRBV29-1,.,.,SAERQNEQY
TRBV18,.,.,ASSPQGLISPLH
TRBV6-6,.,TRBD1,AGGQGGGEQY
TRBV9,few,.,ASSVEVGLSGNTIY
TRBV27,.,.,ASSLPLSLRQY
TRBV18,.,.,ASSPFDGEAF
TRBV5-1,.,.,ASSYSVDSLYGYT
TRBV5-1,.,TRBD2,ASSLALAGKTDTQY
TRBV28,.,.,ASSLGRVWQPQH